A single sample gave rise to the 30 T cell receptor beta chains below, sequenced in a study of T cell changes during pregnancy in multiple sclerosis. Repertoires were generated with immunoSEQ multiplex PCR, while TCRdb's copy carries only in-frame clones and drops some. The sample lists tens of thousands of clones; 90% were seen once. The sequencing used CD8+ T cells from peripheral blood mononuclear cells, collected after pregnancy. The origin of the receptors is a female donor with multiple sclerosis, enrolled in a pregnancy study.

CDR3 region: CASSYTGTVAEAFF. In DNA, the CDR3 is TGTGCCAGCAGTTATACAGGGACGGTCGCTGAAGCTTTCTTT. The J gene is TRBJ1-1, the V gene TRBV2; D is possibly TRBD1 (6 bases). The CDR3 runs 14 residues. Germline loops: CDR1 SNHLY, CDR2 FYNNEI. V was clipped by 5 bases and J by 6 bases, with 16 bases between them.

The rearrangement joins TRBV4-3 to TRBJ2-7, with D possibly matching TRBD1 (6 bases). The ends were cut back, 2 bases at V and 5 bases at J, with 19 bases in the middle. CDR1 and CDR2 from the germline V gene are LGHNA and YSLEER. The CDR3 has 16 amino acids. DNA of the CDR3: TGCGCCAGCAGCCAATCGGTGGCAGGGGCAAGGGACGAGCAGTACTTC. It specifies CASSQSVAGARDEQYF.

The V and J genes are TRBV7-9 and TRBJ2-1; D possibly corresponds to TRBD2 (6 bases). V was pared by 7 bases and J by 8 bases, with 15 bases between. The germline gives CDR1 SEHNR, CDR2 FQNEAQ (reference sequence). The CDR3 covers 13 residues. In DNA form, the CDR3 reads TGTGCCAGCACCCTGGGGGGTGAGGATGAGCAGTTCTTC. This codes for CASTLGGEDEQFF. Supplemented by reference TRBV7-9 and TRBJ2-1, the full variable domain reads DTGVSQNPRHKITKRGQNVTFRCDPISEHNRLYWYRQTLGQGPEFLTYFQNEAQLEKSRLLSDRFSAERPKGSFSTLEIQRTEQGDSAMYLCASTLGGEDEQFFGPGTRLTVL.

V gene TRBV4-1 combines with J gene TRBJ1-5, with TRBD1 matching over 7 bases. Germline CDR1 and CDR2: MGHRA and YSYEKL. The CDR3 covers 14 residues. With V trimmed by 0 bases and J by 6 bases, 2 bases remained unmatched. CDR3 residues: CASSQDRGFQPQHF. In DNA form, the CDR3 reads TGCGCCAGCAGCCAAGACAGGGGGTTTCAGCCCCAGCATTTT.

The V and J genes are TRBV7-2 and TRBJ2-3; D uncertain. The CDR3 is made up of 16 amino acids. V lost 2 bases, J lost 2 bases, and 14 bases lay in between. The V gene's germline CDR1 is SGHTA and CDR2 FQGNSA. DNA of the CDR3: TGTGCCAGCAGCTTATTGAGTACAGCCGTCACAGATACGCAGTATTTT. Encoded protein: CASSLLSTAVTDTQYF.

This clone came up once. This chain connects TRBV6-1 to TRBJ2-7; a weak D match, TRBD1 (5 bases). Germline lookup yields CDR1 MNHNS and CDR2 SASEGT. The V and J ends lost 3 bases and 3 bases respectively, with 9 bases between them. The CDR3 sequence is 13 residues long. The CDR3 sequence is CASSDRQSYEQYF. The DNA for the CDR3 is TGTGCCAGCAGTGACAGACAGAGCTACGAGCAGTACTTC.

The chain employs TRBV7-6 and TRBJ1-1; D not certain. The CDR3 loop spans 15 amino acids. The germline V gene has CDR1 SGHVS and CDR2 FNYEAQ. Between the trimmed V and J ends, which lost 4 bases and 0 bases, there was a span of 12 bases. In DNA form, the CDR3 reads TGTGCCAGCAGCTACTCGGGGTCCATGAACACTGAAGCTTTCTTT. Translating gives CASSYSGSMNTEAFF. The entire variable domain, with the rest obtained from reference TRBV7-6 and TRBJ1-1, is as follows: GAGVSQSPRYKVTKRGQDVALRCDPISGHVSLYWYRQALGQGPEFLTYFNYEAQQDKSGLPNDRFSAERPEGSISTLTIQRTEQRDSAMYRCASSYSGSMNTEAFFGQGTRLTVV.

The CDR3: CASSLTGSYYEQYF. CDR3 bases: TGTGCCAGCAGCTTAACGGGATCCTACTACGAGCAGTACTTC. J is TRBJ2-7 and V is TRBV11-1; D might be TRBD2 (5 bases). V was trimmed by 2 bases and J by 3 bases, leaving 11 bases between them. The CDR3 has 14 amino acids. In germline, CDR1 is SGHAT, CDR2 FQDESV (reference sequence).

The chain combines TRBV25-1 with TRBJ2-7, with 9 bases matching TRBD1. The CDR3 sequence is 15 residues long. With V trimmed by 3 bases and J by 5 bases, 8 bases remained unmatched. Germline lookup yields CDR1 MGHDK and CDR2 SYGVNS. The DNA of the CDR3 is TGTGCCAGCAGTGATCCGGGACAGGGTGCCCACGAGCAGTACTTC. Amino acid sequence: CASSDPGQGAHEQYF.

This chain joins TRBV2 and TRBJ2-2; TRBD1 might be the D (6 bases). Trimming stripped 6 bases from V and 1 base from J, with 15 bases between. The germline V gene encodes CDR1 SNHLY and CDR2 FYNNEI. The CDR3 covers 16 residues. The CDR3 loop is CASSNPGQRNTGELFF. Here the CDR3 DNA reads TGTGCCAGCAGCAACCCCGGACAGAGGAACACCGGGGAGCTGTTTTTT.

The table lists this clone with a few counts. The J gene is TRBJ2-7, the V gene TRBV19; TRBD2 is a possible D gene (5 bases). With 8 bases removed from V and 4 bases from J, the gap between germline ends came to 12 bases. The CDR3 covers 12 residues. Looked up from germline, CDR1 is LNHDA and CDR2 is SQIVND (reference sequence). CDR3: CASGPTGYEQYF. CDR3 coding DNA: TGTGCCAGTGGCCCCACGGGGTACGAGCAGTACTTC.

This sequence joins TRBV9 and TRBJ1-3; D not resolved. Germline V gene data show CDR1 as SGDLS and CDR2 as YYNGEE. V dropped 1 base and J dropped 6 bases, with 11 bases sitting between them. The CDR3 consists of 14 residues. Here the CDR3 DNA reads TGTGCCAGCAGCGTACGGGGTTCCCTAAACACCATATATTTT. Translated, it gives CASSVRGSLNTIYF.

The J gene is TRBJ2-1, the V gene TRBV27; TRBD1 matches 9 bases. The V segment lost 2 bases and the J segment 3 bases; nucleotides outside the gene matches: 2. This CDR3 is built from 15 residues. Germline CDR1 MNHEY, CDR2 SMNVEV (reference sequence). The CDR3: CASSLGQGSYNEQFF. For the CDR3, the DNA is TGTGCCAGCAGTTTAGGACAGGGGAGCTACAATGAGCAGTTCTTC.

This chain uses TRBV29-1 with TRBJ1-1, with D hard to call. This CDR3 is 13 amino acids long. Per the germline V gene, CDR1 is SQVTM and CDR2 is ANQGSEA. The V end was cut by 7 bases, the J end by 1 base, with 13 bases between. CDR3 region: CSGLRRGNTEAFF. The CDR3 nucleotides read TGCAGCGGACTCCGTCGAGGGAACACTGAAGCTTTCTTT.

The chain's CDR3 is CASSVGGGATSSGNTIYF. CDR3 bases: TGTGCCAGCAGCGTAGGAGGGGGAGCAACAAGCTCTGGAAACACCATATATTTT. The chain joins TRBV9 to TRBJ1-3; D perhaps matches TRBD1 (6 bases). V was shortened by 0 bases and J by 0 bases, with 16 bases between the two germline ends. The length of the CDR3 is 18 residues. CDR1 and CDR2 from the germline V gene are SGDLS and YYNGEE.

The chain has TRBV4-3 and TRBJ2-2; 7 positions agree with TRBD2. CDR3 length: 15 amino acids. The trim removed 4 bases at V and 5 bases at J, leaving 7 bases unmatched. The V gene's germline CDR1 is LGHNA and CDR2 YSLEER. In DNA, the CDR3 is TGCGCCAGCAGCCCTTTCAGCGGGGAAACCGGGGAGCTGTTTTTT. Protein product: CASSPFSGETGELFF.

The V call is TRBV19, the J call TRBJ1-2; D is unresolved. CDR1 and CDR2 from the germline V gene are LNHDA and SQIVND (reference sequence). V was clipped by 5 bases and J by 8 bases, with 9 bases between them. The CDR3 covers 11 residues. The CDR3 sequence is CASSVREGYTF. Written as DNA, the CDR3 is TGTGCCAGTAGTGTCCGGGAAGGCTACACCTTC.

The genes are TRBV19 and TRBJ2-1, with TRBD1 matching over 12 bases. Per the germline V gene, CDR1 is LNHDA and CDR2 is SQIVND (reference sequence). V shed 2 bases and J 7 bases; nucleotides not matched to a gene: 3. This CDR3 spans 15 amino acids. DNA of the CDR3: TGTGCCAGTAGTATAATGGGACAGGGGGCGAATGAGCAGTTCTTC. It encodes CASSIMGQGANEQFF.

This chain connects TRBV18 to TRBJ1-3; D gene uncertain. Germline CDR1 reads KGHSH; CDR2 reads LQKENI. The V end lost 6 bases, the J end lost 0 bases, and 15 bases lay between the germline ends. This CDR3 spans 16 amino acids. For the CDR3, the DNA is TGTGCCAGCTCGACTTCACCGGTACGCTCTGGAAACACCATATATTTT. This gives the protein CASSTSPVRSGNTIYF.

This clone showed up just once. The chain is built from TRBV5-4 and TRBJ2-2, with 10 nucleotides matching TRBD2. The V and J ends lost 1 base and 5 bases, in that order; junction bases with no gene match: 14. The CDR3 consists of 19 residues. CDR1 SGHNT and CDR2 YYREEE come from the germline V gene (reference sequence). The CDR3 reads CASSLIPRLAGGRTGELFF. The CDR3, as DNA: TGTGCCAGCAGCTTGATCCCCCGGTTAGCGGGGGGTAGGACCGGGGAGCTGTTTTTT.

This chain joins TRBV6-5 and TRBJ1-1, with TRBD1 as a possible D gene (6 bases). There are 13 residues in the CDR3. Trimming pared 0 bases from V and 4 bases from J, leaving 6 bases between. CDR1 MNHEY and CDR2 SVGAGI come from the germline V gene. This CDR3 reads CASSYSDSTEAFF. The CDR3 nucleotides read TGTGCCAGCAGTTACTCGGACAGCACTGAAGCTTTCTTT.

The V call is TRBV5-6, the J call TRBJ1-5; 8 positions match TRBD1. CDR3 size: 15 residues. Germline V lookup: CDR1 SGHDT, CDR2 YYEEEE. After removal of 4 bases from V and 6 bases from J, the junction contained 9 bases not matched to a gene. Written as DNA, the CDR3 is TGTGCCAGCAGCCCGGGGCAGGGGGCTGTTCAGCCCCAGCATTTT. It translates to CASSPGQGAVQPQHF.

The rearrangement uses TRBV7-6 and TRBJ1-6; D not certain. V was clipped by 3 bases and J by 2 bases, with 8 bases between them. CDR3 length: 15 residues. The V gene's germline CDR1 is SGHVS and CDR2 FNYEAQ. CDR3 loop: CASSLAEAYNSPLHF. The CDR3 coding sequence is TGTGCCAGCAGCTTGGCCGAAGCCTATAATTCACCCCTCCACTTT.

This chain links TRBV9 with TRBJ2-3, with TRBD2 matching over 15 bases. The CDR3 loop spans 17 amino acids. Germline lookup yields CDR1 SGDLS and CDR2 YYNGEE. V lost 3 bases to trimming and J lost 3 bases; unmatched junction nucleotides: 5. The CDR3 loop is CASSGTSGGAVTDTQYF. The CDR3 DNA reads TGTGCCAGCAGCGGGACTAGCGGGGGGGCCGTGACAGATACGCAGTATTTT.

The chain combines TRBV11-2 with TRBJ1-3; tentatively, D is TRBD1 (5 bases). V was clipped by 2 bases and J by 1 base, with 15 bases between them. The CDR3 loop spans 17 amino acids. Germline V gene sequence: CDR1 SGHAT, CDR2 FQNNGV. The CDR3 sequence: CASSLSSGGDSGNTIYF. The DNA of the CDR3 is TGTGCCAGCAGCTTAAGTTCCGGAGGGGATTCTGGAAACACCATATATTTT.

The chain links TRBV5-4 to TRBJ2-7; D not resolved. CDR3 size: 13 residues. Germline V gene sequence: CDR1 SGHNT, CDR2 YYREEE (reference sequence). Between the trimmed V and J ends, which lost 1 base and 1 base, there was a span of 6 bases. CDR3 nucleotide sequence: TGTGCCAGCAGCTTGCGCGGTTCCTACGAGCAGTACTTC. The encoded protein is CASSLRGSYEQYF.

This chain uses TRBV19 with TRBJ2-7; TRBD1 aligns across 7 bases. With 8 bases clipped from V and 5 bases from J, the junction kept 6 bases outside the gene matches. In germline, CDR1 is LNHDA, CDR2 SQIVND (reference sequence). The CDR3 sequence is 12 residues long. In nucleotides, the CDR3 is TGTGCCAGTCGATTAGGGGGCGACGAGCAGTACTTC. This sequence encodes CASRLGGDEQYF. The full variable domain, with the rest looked up from reference TRBV19 and TRBJ2-7, is DGGITQSPKYLFRKEGQNVTLSCEQNLNHDAMYWYRQDPGQGLRLIYYSQIVNDFQKGDIAEGYSVSREKKESFPLTVTSAQKNPTAFYLCASRLGGDEQYFGPGTRLTVT.

The chain joins TRBV4-2 to TRBJ2-7, with 7 positions matching TRBD1. The germline V gene encodes CDR1 LGHNA and CDR2 YNFKEQ. This CDR3 region has 14 residues. The J segment lost 1 base and the V segment lost 3 bases, leaving 3 bases of the junction unmatched. CDR3 nucleotides: TGTGCCAGCAGCCACCCGGGACAGTCCTACGAGCAGTACTTC. This codes for CASSHPGQSYEQYF.

The chain is built from TRBV19 and TRBJ2-3; 9 nucleotides line up with TRBD2. The CDR3 loop spans 16 amino acids. Unmatched junction bases numbered 10, after V lost 7 bases and J lost 2 bases. Germline-derived CDR1 and CDR2 are LNHDA and SQIVND (reference sequence). The DNA for the CDR3 is TGTGCCAGTACCAAAGGAGCGGGGGGTACCACAGATACGCAGTATTTT. Translating it yields CASTKGAGGTTDTQYF. Full variable domain (remainder filled in from reference TRBV19 and TRBJ2-3): DGGITQSPKYLFRKEGQNVTLSCEQNLNHDAMYWYRQDPGQGLRLIYYSQIVNDFQKGDIAEGYSVSREKKESFPLTVTSAQKNPTAFYLCASTKGAGGTTDTQYFGPGTRLTVL.

The V and J genes are TRBV4-1 and TRBJ2-1; D is perhaps TRBD2 (5 bases). CDR3 size: 14 residues. Germline CDR1 is MGHRA and CDR2 is YSYEKL. Trimming stripped 2 bases from V and 3 bases from J, with 8 bases between. In DNA form, the CDR3 reads TGCGCCAGCAGCCAATACGGGGACTACAATGAGCAGTTCTTC. Its translation is CASSQYGDYNEQFF.